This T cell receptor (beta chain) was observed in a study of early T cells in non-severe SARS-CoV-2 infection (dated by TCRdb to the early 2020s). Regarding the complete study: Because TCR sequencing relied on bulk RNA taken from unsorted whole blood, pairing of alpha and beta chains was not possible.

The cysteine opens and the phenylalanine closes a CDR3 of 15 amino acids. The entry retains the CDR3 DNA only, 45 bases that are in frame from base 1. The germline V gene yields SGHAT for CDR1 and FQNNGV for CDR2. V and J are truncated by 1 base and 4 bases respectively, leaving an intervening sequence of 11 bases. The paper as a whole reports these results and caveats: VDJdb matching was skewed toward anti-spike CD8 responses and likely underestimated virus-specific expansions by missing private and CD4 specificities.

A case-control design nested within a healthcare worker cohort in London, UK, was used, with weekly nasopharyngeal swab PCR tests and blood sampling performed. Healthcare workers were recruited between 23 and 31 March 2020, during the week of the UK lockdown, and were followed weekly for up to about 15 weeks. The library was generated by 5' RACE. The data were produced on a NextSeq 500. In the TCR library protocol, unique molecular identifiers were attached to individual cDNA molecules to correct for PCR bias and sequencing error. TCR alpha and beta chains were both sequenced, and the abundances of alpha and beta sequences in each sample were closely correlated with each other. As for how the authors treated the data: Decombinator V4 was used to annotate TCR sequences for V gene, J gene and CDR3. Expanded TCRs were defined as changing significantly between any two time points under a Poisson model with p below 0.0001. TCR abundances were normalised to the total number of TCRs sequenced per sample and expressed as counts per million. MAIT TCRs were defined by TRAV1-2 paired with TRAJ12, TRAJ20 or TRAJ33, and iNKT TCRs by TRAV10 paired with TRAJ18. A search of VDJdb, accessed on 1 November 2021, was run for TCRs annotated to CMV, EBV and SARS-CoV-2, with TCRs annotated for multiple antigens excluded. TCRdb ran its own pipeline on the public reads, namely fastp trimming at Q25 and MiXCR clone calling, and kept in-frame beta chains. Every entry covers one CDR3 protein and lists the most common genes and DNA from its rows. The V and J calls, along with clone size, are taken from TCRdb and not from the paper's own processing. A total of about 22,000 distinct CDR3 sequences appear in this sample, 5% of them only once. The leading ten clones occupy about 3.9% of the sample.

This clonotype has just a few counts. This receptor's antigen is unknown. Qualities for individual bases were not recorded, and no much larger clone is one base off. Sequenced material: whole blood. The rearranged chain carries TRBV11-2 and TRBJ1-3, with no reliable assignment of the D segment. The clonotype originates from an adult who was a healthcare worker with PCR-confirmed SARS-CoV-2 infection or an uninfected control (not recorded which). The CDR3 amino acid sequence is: CASSLGGNGGNTIYF. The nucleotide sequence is TGTGCCAGCAGCTTAGGAGGGAACGGAGGAAACACCATATATTTT.